This T cell receptor (beta chain) was captured in a study of T cells after yellow fever vaccination. Turning to the study itself: The authors prepared low-cell-number fractions using SMART-Seq v4 Ultra Low Input.

For TCR, cDNA came from 5'RACE template switching, which added a universal primer site and UMIs. A single record per CDR3 protein comes from TCRdb applying MiXCR to the 5' RACE reads. The profile shows about 85,000 distinct CDR3 sequences, roughly 14% of them singletons. The CDR3 runs to 15 residues. V shed 5 bases and J 5 bases; nucleotides not matched to a gene: 3. Germline assignment: CDR1 SGHNT and CDR2 YENEEA. V usage is TRBV11-3 and J usage is TRBJ2-3; 14 bases are shared with TRBD2. The input for sequencing was CD8+ T cells not binding an NS4B(214-222) dextramer, sorted from PBMCs, taken roughly 20 days after the first yellow fever vaccination. The TCR comes from a man aged 18 to 29 who received the YFV17D yellow fever vaccine. CDR3 nucleotides: TGTGCCAGCAGCCAGACTAGCGGGGGGGTAGATACGCAGTATTTT. It yields the protein CASSQTSGGVDTQYF.